This TCR beta chain was captured in a study of beta chain features in type 1 diabetes. Study context: The study found patients and healthy donors alike in age, gender and cell yields.

Study conclusions and caveats: Significant though moderate, a shortening of TCRB CDR3s appeared in all four CD4+ subsets of Type 1 diabetes patients.

This clone was counted a few times. Its cognate antigen is unknown. V was clipped by 3 bases and J by 2 bases; unmatched bases: 8. Germline V gene lookup returns CDR1 MDHEN and CDR2 SYDVKM. There are 16 residues in the CDR3. The whole isolated RNA underwent reverse transcription, so sequencing captured expressed TCRB transcripts. Reads from naive, central memory and regulatory T cell samples averaged about 3.3 million. Clones were read by immunoSEQ multiplex PCR, and TCRdb kept only the in-frame ones, dropping some. The sample includes hundreds of thousands of clones, around an eighth of them seen just once.

The chain links TRBV28 to TRBJ2-7, with TRBD1 matching 9 bases. The receptor was derived from a woman in her late teens or twenties with type 1 diabetes. The sample comprised naive CD4+ T cells from blood. The CDR3 here is CASSLIGTGNPYEQYF. CDR3 DNA sequence: TGTGCCAGCAGTTTGATAGGGACAGGGAATCCCTACGAGCAGTACTTC.